This TCR beta chain was captured by sequencing in a study of CD8 T cells in ankylosing spondylitis. Findings of the study overall: Matched synovial fluid from ankylosing spondylitis patients was reported to be enriched for disease-linked clones. Disease-associated clonotypes exhibited CD8+ identity and were relatively infrequent in peripheral blood.

With molecular barcodes, quantitative 5'-RACE was used to make the TCR beta libraries. TCRdb ran MiXCR on the 5' RACE reads and lists one entry per CDR3 protein. The sample gives 250,000 to 350,000 distinct CDR3 sequences, about 19% of which show up once; roughly 7.3% is in the top ten. The V and J ends lost 2 bases and 14 bases respectively, with 12 bases between them. CDR1 MNHNY and CDR2 SVGAGI come from the germline V gene (reference sequence). There are 11 residues in the CDR3. This clonotype was observed a handful of times. The antigen is unknown. Sample: blood, either unsorted or a sorted T cell fraction (not recorded which). The chain employs TRBV6-6 and TRBJ1-2; a weak D match, TRBD1 (5 bases). The clonotype comes from a male donor with ankylosing spondylitis or in good health (not recorded which). The CDR3 spells CASSYRQSPTF. The CDR3 bases are TGTGCCAGCAGTTACCGACAGAGCCCAACCTTC.